This T cell receptor beta chain came from a study of blood T cell repertoires in COVID-19. Original methodology: Estimation of nucleated cell counts was performed using reference gene primer amplification. Measured with immunoSEQ multiplex PCR; TCRdb has only the in-frame clones, and not every one. That table furnishes V, J and clone size, whereas the DNA furnished D and trimming. The sample lists about 200,000 clones, approximately 90% occurring once. Followed longitudinally, the Seattle patients had been enrolled during active infection. Between the trimmed V and J ends, which lost 3 bases and 0 bases, there was a span of 12 bases. Per the germline V gene, CDR1 is GTSNPN and CDR2 is SVGIG (reference sequence). This CDR3 is built from 16 residues.

The sequenced material came from peripheral blood. The receptor comes from a man aged 50-60 years with COVID-19, enrolled during active disease. The chain joins TRBV30 to TRBJ2-6; weak D call: TRBD1 (6 bases). CDR3 sequence: CAWRRSGASGANVLTF. The DNA of the CDR3 is TGTGCCTGGAGGAGGTCAGGGGCCTCTGGGGCCAACGTCCTGACTTTC.